Following are 22 T cell receptor beta chains from one sample sequenced in a study of cytomegalovirus exposure and HLA in healthy donors. The PCR contained 60 Vbeta and 13 Jbeta primers. Data came from immunoSEQ multiplex PCR; TCRdb stores just in-frame clones and leaves some out. The top ten hold 1.5% of the sample, which has 150,000 or so clones, 82% seen once. Material for sequencing was PBMCs. These receptor sequences come from a male donor in good health and CMV-seronegative.

The chain links TRBV13 to TRBJ1-1, with D unclear. This CDR3 is 14 amino acids long. With 7 bases removed from V and 3 bases from J, the gap between germline ends came to 15 bases. Germline-derived CDR1 and CDR2 are PRHDT and FYEKMQ (reference sequence). The chain's CDR3 is CASTRRGSYTEAFF. In DNA, the CDR3 is TGTGCCAGCACCCGCCGGGGTAGCTACACTGAAGCTTTCTTT.

The chain links TRBV19 to TRBJ1-4; 8 nucleotides match TRBD1. The CDR3 length is 14 residues. Germline CDR1 is LNHDA and CDR2 is SQIVND (reference sequence). V was clipped by 1 base and J by 7 bases; unmatched bases: 2. CDR3 in DNA: TGTGCCAGTAGTATAGCTGGACAGGGTGAAAAACTGTTTTTT. This gives the protein CASSIAGQGEKLFF.

This clone has more than one count but fewer than ten. The chain combines TRBV6-1 with TRBJ1-3; D is possibly TRBD1 (5 bases). The CDR3 sequence is 13 residues long. V lost 8 bases, J lost 4 bases, and 12 bases lay in between. The germline CDR1 and CDR2 sequences are MNHNS and SASEGT. The CDR3 here is CASRVGGGNTIYF. As DNA, the CDR3 is TGTGCCAGCCGCGTGGGGGGAGGAAACACCATATATTTT.

The chain recombines TRBV6-5 with TRBJ1-2; D call uncertain. Trimming pared 4 bases from V and 1 base from J, leaving 7 bases between. The CDR3 extends over 13 amino acids. Germline loops: CDR1 MNHEY, CDR2 SVGAGI. The CDR3: CASSFYSNYGYTF. The CDR3 DNA follows: TGTGCCAGCAGTTTCTACAGTAACTATGGCTACACCTTC.

The chain links TRBV28 to TRBJ2-7; TRBD2 matches 10 bases. The CDR3 runs to 16 residues. CDR1 and CDR2 (germline): MDHEN, SYDVKM. V lost 4 bases and J lost 2; bases outside the gene matches: 8. The CDR3: CASSSPGGLAAYEQYF. CDR3 bases: TGTGCCAGCAGTTCCCCCGGCGGACTAGCGGCCTACGAGCAGTACTTC.

The rearrangement links TRBV6-6 to TRBJ2-7; the match to TRBD1 covers 11 bases. Looked up from germline, CDR1 is MNHNY and CDR2 is SVGAGI (reference sequence). V shed 2 bases and J 6 bases; nucleotides not matched to a gene: 6. The CDR3 length is 15 residues. The CDR3, as DNA: TGTGCCAGCAGTTACCCCGGACAGGGGGCGGGCGAGCAGTACTTC. Translating it yields CASSYPGQGAGEQYF.

V gene TRBV27 combines with J gene TRBJ2-3; 10 bases are a match to TRBD2. Per germline, CDR1 MNHEY and CDR2 SMNVEV (reference sequence). The junction had 7 bases not matched to a gene; V was cut back by 4 bases and J by 3 bases. CDR3 length: 16 amino acids. CDR3 sequence (DNA): TGTGCCAGCAGTTCCGTAGCGGGGGGATGGACAGATACGCAGTATTTT. This sequence encodes CASSSVAGGWTDTQYF.

This clone is a singleton in its sample. The chain uses TRBV5-1 and TRBJ2-7, with 8 bases identical to TRBD2. The CDR3 totals 15 residues. V was pared by 4 bases and J by 6 bases, with 12 bases of the junction left unmatched. Germline lookup yields CDR1 SGHRS and CDR2 YFSETQ. The CDR3 loop reads CASSTRRDGRGEQYF. CDR3 in DNA: TGCGCCAGCAGCACGAGAAGGGACGGGAGGGGCGAGCAGTACTTC.

This clone was detected only once. CDR3 DNA: TGTGCCAGCAGCCTGAACAGGGGCCCGGGGGGCTACACCTTC. It codes for CASSLNRGPGGYTF. The chain has TRBV5-4 and TRBJ1-2; TRBD1 matches 7 bases. The CDR3 is 14 amino acids. After removal of 4 bases from V and 8 bases from J, the junction contained 11 bases not matched to a gene. The V gene's germline CDR1 is SGHNT and CDR2 YYREEE (reference sequence).

This chain connects TRBV2 to TRBJ1-2; 9 bases agree with TRBD1. The CDR3 runs 12 residues. Germline CDR1 SNHLY, CDR2 FYNNEI. The V and J ends lost 10 bases and 4 bases, in that order; junction bases with no gene match: 4. The CDR3, as DNA: TGTGCCATCACAGGGGGCCTCTATGGCTACACCTTC. Translation gives CAITGGLYGYTF.

This clone appeared a few times. This chain uses TRBV7-9 with TRBJ1-3; D call uncertain. Germline CDR1 and CDR2: SEHNR and FQNEAQ (reference sequence). The ends were cut back, 3 bases at V and 7 bases at J, with 13 bases in the middle. There are 14 residues in the CDR3. This CDR3 reads CASSFAGVGNTIYF. CDR3 nucleotides: TGTGCCAGCAGCTTTGCGGGTGTAGGGAACACCATATATTTT.

This rearrangement joins TRBV11-2 to TRBJ2-7, with 8 bases that match TRBD2. After removal of 5 bases from V and 0 bases from J, the junction contained 3 bases not matched to a gene. Germline V CDR1 and CDR2: SGHAT, FQNNGV. The CDR3 runs 14 residues. The CDR3 DNA follows: TGTGCCAGCAGCCACGGACTAGCCTCCTACGAGCAGTACTTC. Residues: CASSHGLASYEQYF.

This clone has just a few counts. The rearrangement links TRBV4-3 to TRBJ1-2, with 8 nucleotides matching TRBD1. The J segment lost 4 bases and the V segment lost 2 bases, leaving 12 bases of the junction unmatched. The germline V gene has CDR1 LGHNA and CDR2 YSLEER. The CDR3 consists of 17 residues. As DNA, the CDR3 is TGCGCCAGCAGCCAAACCCTACCCGGGGACAGGTCCTATGGCTACACCTTC. It translates to CASSQTLPGDRSYGYTF.

This chain links TRBV27 with TRBJ1-5; TRBD1 matches 10 bases. The V and J ends lost 3 bases and 0 bases, in that order; junction bases with no gene match: 2. In germline, CDR1 is MNHEY, CDR2 SMNVEV (reference sequence). The length of the CDR3 is 16 residues. CDR3 protein: CASSLTGGLSNQPQHF. The CDR3 DNA reads as TGTGCCAGCAGTTTGACAGGGGGCCTTAGCAATCAGCCCCAGCATTTT.

The rearrangement uses TRBV19 and TRBJ1-2, with D perhaps matching TRBD1 (6 bases). Germline loops: CDR1 LNHDA, CDR2 SQIVND (reference sequence). V was pared by 6 bases and J by 2 bases, with 7 bases between. This CDR3 comprises 12 residues. CDR3 DNA sequence: TGTGCCAGTAGACAGGGAAACTATGGCTACACCTTC. Protein product: CASRQGNYGYTF.

This chain connects TRBV7-2 to TRBJ2-5, with 10 bases that match TRBD1. CDR3 length equals 15 residues. Unmatched junction bases numbered 8, after V lost 5 bases and J lost 5 bases. CDR1 and CDR2 from the germline V gene are SGHTA and FQGNSA. The CDR3 sequence is CASSIRQGAYETQYF. The CDR3 nucleotides read TGTGCCAGCAGCATAAGACAGGGGGCATATGAGACCCAGTACTTC.

J is TRBJ2-7 and V is TRBV29-1; 7 bases align to TRBD2. V was clipped by 4 bases and J by 3 bases; unmatched bases: 9. The CDR3 contains 14 residues. The germline V gene encodes CDR1 SQVTM and CDR2 ANQGSEA. CDR3: CSVGATSHDYEQYF. For the CDR3, the DNA is TGCAGCGTTGGGGCGACTAGCCACGACTACGAGCAGTACTTC.

This chain connects TRBV18 to TRBJ2-5; D ambiguous. This CDR3 region has 12 residues. CDR1 KGHSH and CDR2 LQKENI come from the germline V gene. Trimming shortened V by 3 bases and J by 5 bases, and 7 bases separated the two germline ends. In DNA form, the CDR3 reads TGTGCCAGCTCACCCCCGGAGGAGACCCAGTACTTC. Protein: CASSPPEETQYF.

The chain couples TRBV5-4 to TRBJ2-7; tentatively, D is TRBD2 (5 bases). CDR3 size: 15 residues. The germline CDR1 and CDR2 sequences are SGHNT and YYREEE (reference sequence). The V end was cut by 2 bases, the J end by 6 bases, with 18 bases between. CDR3 in amino acids: CASSFDPGNVREQYF. Here the CDR3 DNA reads TGTGCCAGCAGCTTCGATCCGGGGAATGTTCGCGAGCAGTACTTC.

The chain has TRBV2 and TRBJ1-2; D gene uncertain. This CDR3 has 12 residues. CDR1 is SNHLY, CDR2 FYNNEI, per germline. Trimming took 4 bases from V and 1 from J, leaving 4 bases between them. The CDR3 region has the DNA TGTGCCAGCAGTGGAGTTAACTATGGCTACACCTTC. Protein product: CASSGVNYGYTF.

This chain joins TRBV30 and TRBJ2-4; D not resolved. Germline V gives CDR1 GTSNPN, CDR2 SVGIG (reference sequence). This CDR3 region has 11 residues. The ends were cut back, 2 bases at V and 9 bases at J, with 8 bases in the middle. In nucleotides, the CDR3 is TGTGCCTGGAGTCTGGGCAGCATTCAGTACTTC. Its protein product is CAWSLGSIQYF.

The chain uses TRBV18 and TRBJ1-1; unclear D gene. The CDR3 extends over 14 amino acids. Germline CDR1 reads KGHSH; CDR2 reads LQKENI. V was shortened by 5 bases and J by 1 base, with 11 bases between the two germline ends. In DNA, the CDR3 is TGTGCCAGCTCAGGTTCAGCAGGGAACACTGAAGCTTTCTTT. It is translated as CASSGSAGNTEAFF. Using reference TRBV18 and TRBJ1-1 for the parts outside the CDR3, the full variable domain is NAGVMQNPRHLVRRRGQEARLRCSPMKGHSHVYWYRQLPEEGLKFMVYLQKENIIDESGMPKERFSAEFPKEGPSILRIQQVVRGDSAAYFCASSGSAGNTEAFFGQGTRLTVV.